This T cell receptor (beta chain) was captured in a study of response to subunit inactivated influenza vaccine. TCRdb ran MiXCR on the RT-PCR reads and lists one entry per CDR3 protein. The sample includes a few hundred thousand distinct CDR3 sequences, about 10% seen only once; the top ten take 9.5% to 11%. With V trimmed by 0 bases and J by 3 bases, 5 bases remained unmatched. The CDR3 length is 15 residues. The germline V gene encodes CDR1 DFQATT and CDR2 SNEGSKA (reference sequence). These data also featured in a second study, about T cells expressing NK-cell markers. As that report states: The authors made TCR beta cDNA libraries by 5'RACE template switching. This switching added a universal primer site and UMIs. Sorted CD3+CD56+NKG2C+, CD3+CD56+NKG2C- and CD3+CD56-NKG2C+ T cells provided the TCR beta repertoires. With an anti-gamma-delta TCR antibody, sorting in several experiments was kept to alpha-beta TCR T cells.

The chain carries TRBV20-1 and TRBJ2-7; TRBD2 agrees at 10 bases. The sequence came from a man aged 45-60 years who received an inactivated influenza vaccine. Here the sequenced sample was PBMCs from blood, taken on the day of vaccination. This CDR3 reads CSAREPGTSVYEQYF. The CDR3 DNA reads TGCAGTGCTAGAGAGCCTGGGACTAGCGTCTACGAGCAGTACTTC.